These 19 T cell receptor beta chains came from one sample sequenced in a study of cytomegalovirus exposure and HLA in healthy donors. Measured with immunoSEQ multiplex PCR; TCRdb has only the in-frame clones, and not every one. The repertoire holds 66,000 or so clones, with around 97% as singletons. Sequences were obtained from PBMCs. These receptors were obtained from a woman younger than 30 in good health and CMV-seropositive.

The rearrangement joins TRBV18 to TRBJ2-1; 7 bases align to TRBD2. Germline V gene sequence: CDR1 KGHSH, CDR2 LQKENI. The CDR3 sequence is 15 residues long. Germline trimming cut 0 bases from V and 9 bases from J; bases unmatched to any gene: 8. The CDR3 is CASSPPTSWIGEQFF. The DNA for the CDR3 is TGTGCCAGCTCACCACCGACTAGCTGGATAGGTGAGCAGTTCTTC.

V gene TRBV27 combines with J gene TRBJ2-7; tentatively, D is TRBD2 (5 bases). The CDR3 covers 14 residues. V shed 5 bases and J shed 9 bases, with 20 bases lying between them. Germline loops: CDR1 MNHEY, CDR2 SMNVEV (reference sequence). The CDR3 is CASSPGLDSSGQYF. The CDR3 DNA reads TGTGCCAGCAGTCCAGGACTGGACTCCTCTGGGCAGTACTTC.

Concerning this clone itself: One end of the junction does not line up with germline, which may come from a read error. The chain joins TRBV10-3 to TRBJ1-2, with 10 positions matching TRBD1. Germline V gene sequence: CDR1 ENHRY, CDR2 SYGVKD. The CDR3 runs to 19 residues. The CDR3 coding sequence is TGTGCCATGAGTGGATTTTCGGGACAGGGGTTCCCGAGAGGGTATGGCTACACCTTC. Protein: CAMSGFSGQGFPRGYGYTF.

V is TRBV6-1 and J is TRBJ2-7; the D gene is possibly TRBD1 (6 bases). The CDR3 has 12 residues. CDR1 MNHNS and CDR2 SASEGT come from the germline V gene. Trimming removed 4 bases at V and 5 bases at J, with 9 bases between. As DNA, the CDR3 is TGTGCCAGCAGTGCACAGGGAGACGAGCAGTACTTC. Translation gives CASSAQGDEQYF.

CDR3 nucleotide sequence: TGTGCCACCAGCGCTCCCGGTTCCTACGAGCAGTACTTC. Its translation is CATSAPGSYEQYF. The chain employs TRBV15 and TRBJ2-7, with D unclear. Trimming removed 5 bases from V and 1 base from J, with 9 bases in between. CDR1 LNHNV and CDR2 YYDKDF come from the germline V gene (reference sequence). There are 13 residues in the CDR3. Full variable domain (outside the CDR3, taken from reference TRBV15 and TRBJ2-7): DAMVIQNPRYQVTQFGKPVTLSCSQTLNHNVMYWYQQKSSQAPKLLFHYYDKDFNNEADTPDNFQSRRPNTSFCFLDIRSPGLGDTAMYLCATSAPGSYEQYFGPGTRLTVT.

This sequence joins TRBV29-1 and TRBJ1-4; no reliable D call. The V end was cut by 5 bases, the J end by 0 bases, with 13 bases between. Germline V CDR1 and CDR2: SQVTM, ANQGSEA. The CDR3 has 15 amino acids. As DNA, the CDR3 is TGCAGCGTTCTAGTATCCGGCACAACTAATGAAAAACTGTTTTTT. Amino acids: CSVLVSGTTNEKLFF.

The chain has TRBV5-4 and TRBJ1-2; no clear D. The CDR3 is 13 residues long. The V end lost 0 bases, the J end lost 5 bases, and 8 bases lay between the germline ends. CDR1 and CDR2 (germline): SGHNT, YYREEE (reference sequence). The DNA for the CDR3 is TGTGCCAGCAGCTTGGGAGGGTTTTATGGCTACACCTTC. Translating gives CASSLGGFYGYTF.

The rearrangement uses TRBV2 and TRBJ1-4; perhaps TRBD1 as D (5 bases). Germline lookup yields CDR1 SNHLY and CDR2 FYNNEI. The CDR3 extends over 13 amino acids. The V end lost 9 bases, the J end lost 5 bases, and 13 bases lay between the germline ends. The CDR3: CASWGGANEKLFF. CDR3 DNA: TGTGCCAGTTGGGGAGGGGCCAATGAAAAACTGTTTTTT.

This rearrangement joins TRBV6-5 to TRBJ1-2, with a weak D call TRBD1 (5 bases). CDR1 is MNHEY and CDR2 is SVGAGI in the germline V gene. The V end was cut by 7 bases, the J end by 4 bases, with 16 bases between. The CDR3 has 14 residues. The CDR3: CASNPTREGYGYTF. CDR3 DNA: TGTGCCAGCAATCCAACCAGGGAAGGCTATGGCTACACCTTC.

The gene calls are TRBV19 and TRBJ1-3, with D uncertain. The V and J ends lost 6 bases and 0 bases respectively, with 12 bases between them. This CDR3 has 15 residues. Per the germline V gene, CDR1 is LNHDA and CDR2 is SQIVND (reference sequence). CDR3 nucleotides: TGTGCCAGTAGACAGCAATCAATCTCTGGAAACACCATATATTTT. Protein product: CASRQQSISGNTIYF.

The chain couples TRBV11-2 to TRBJ2-7; 10 nucleotides agree with TRBD2. From germline, CDR1 is SGHAT and CDR2 FQNNGV. The V segment lost 5 bases and the J segment 3 bases; nucleotides outside the gene matches: 4. The CDR3 has 14 amino acids. In DNA form, the CDR3 reads TGTGCCAGCAGCATCGGGACTAGCGTCTACGAGCAGTACTTC. This gives the protein CASSIGTSVYEQYF.

This chain links TRBV6-6 with TRBJ2-1, with TRBD1 matching over 11 bases. Germline V gene sequence: CDR1 MNHNY, CDR2 SVGAGI (reference sequence). This CDR3 region has 15 residues. The trim removed 4 bases at V and 7 bases at J, leaving 6 bases unmatched. The CDR3 protein is CASSLLGQGGNEQFF. The CDR3 DNA follows: TGTGCCAGCAGTTTATTGGGACAGGGGGGAAATGAGCAGTTCTTC.

This clone was seen once. The chain couples TRBV28 to TRBJ1-5; weak D call: TRBD1 (6 bases). The germline V and J ends were trimmed by 5 bases and 4 bases, with 18 bases remaining between them. CDR1 and CDR2 (germline): MDHEN, SYDVKM. The length of the CDR3 is 16 residues. Here the CDR3 DNA reads TGTGCCAGCAGTCCCTATCCGGGGAGGGGGAATCAGCCCCAGCATTTT. Protein: CASSPYPGRGNQPQHF.

The V call is TRBV28, the J call TRBJ2-5; D not certain. V shed 6 bases and J shed 0 bases, with 14 bases lying between them. The germline CDR1 and CDR2 sequences are MDHEN and SYDVKM. There are 15 residues in the CDR3. CDR3: CASSLLPRYQETQYF. DNA for the CDR3: TGTGCCAGCAGCCTTCTCCCCAGGTACCAAGAGACCCAGTACTTC.

J is TRBJ2-5 and V is TRBV9; the match to TRBD2 covers 16 bases. Germline CDR1 is SGDLS and CDR2 is YYNGEE. This CDR3 has 17 residues. With V trimmed by 4 bases and J by 2 bases, 5 bases remained unmatched. The CDR3: CASSPGLAGGLQETQYF. CDR3 sequence (DNA): TGTGCCAGCAGCCCGGGACTAGCGGGAGGGTTGCAAGAGACCCAGTACTTC.

The V and J genes are TRBV10-3 and TRBJ2-1, with 10 bases fitting TRBD2. CDR1 is ENHRY, CDR2 SYGVKD, per germline. This CDR3 spans 14 amino acids. V was clipped by 11 bases and J by 7 bases; unmatched bases: 11. The CDR3 loop reads CAAQTSGTGNEQFF. DNA of the CDR3: TGTGCCGCCCAAACTAGCGGGACTGGGAATGAGCAGTTCTTC.

This clone was detected only once. The rearrangement uses TRBV28 and TRBJ2-7, with TRBD1 identical over 7 bases. CDR3 length equals 14 residues. The germline V gene has CDR1 MDHEN and CDR2 SYDVKM. The V segment lost 5 bases and the J segment 3 bases; nucleotides outside the gene matches: 7. The CDR3 nucleotides read TGTGCCAGCAGTCTCGGGACAGTTTACTACGAGCAGTACTTC. Translated: CASSLGTVYYEQYF.

V usage is TRBV6-1 and J usage is TRBJ2-7; 7 nucleotides agree with TRBD1. CDR3 length: 14 residues. The germline gives CDR1 MNHNS, CDR2 SASEGT. V lost 6 bases to trimming and J lost 7 bases; unmatched junction nucleotides: 12. CDR3 loop: CASSRDSWFGEQYF. The CDR3 DNA reads TGTGCCAGCAGCCGGGACAGCTGGTTCGGGGAGCAGTACTTC.

V and J are TRBV30 and TRBJ1-1, with a possible D match to TRBD1 (6 bases). The CDR3 contains 13 residues. Per the germline V gene, CDR1 is GTSNPN and CDR2 is SVGIG (reference sequence). V dropped 5 bases and J dropped 7 bases, with 17 bases sitting between them. Written as DNA, the CDR3 is TGTGCCTGGGAGGGACAAAGTCAAGTTGAAGCTTTCTTT. As protein: CAWEGQSQVEAFF.